This T cell receptor (beta chain) came from a study of monozygotic twins with inflammatory bowel disease. General study findings and limits: IBD patients exhibited fewer clonotypes shared with other individuals than healthy twins, particularly with disease activity.

Whole blood, unsorted for T cells, was the source of total RNA. Note on this clonotype: Its target is unknown.

This CDR3 has 15 amino acids. CDR1 and CDR2 from the germline V gene are LNHDA and SQIVND (reference sequence). Used for each TCR library was approximately 3,800 ng of total RNA. The cDNA of both the TCRalpha and TCRbeta chains was subjected to two nested PCRs of around 16 and 10 cycles. From its re-call of the 5' RACE reads, TCRdb lists each CDR3 protein once, without DNA. The ten most abundant clones cover just over 2.5% of a sample with more than 300,000 distinct CDR3 sequences. The rearrangement links TRBV19 to TRBJ2-3; the D gene TCRdb calls, TRBD1, cannot be checked with no DNA. This clonotype originated in a human donor with ulcerative colitis or Crohn's disease, or a healthy co-twin of an affected twin (not recorded which). Sample: blood. The CDR3 loop is CASSANRVSTDTQYF.